The rows below give T cell receptor beta chains drawn from one sample of a study of regulatory T cells in long-lasting Graves disease. TCRdb re-called the multiplex PCR reads with MiXCR, one entry per CDR3 protein. Of over 250,000 distinct CDR3 sequences listed, around 23% are singletons. Sample: peripheral blood mononuclear cells (PBMCs), taken when the disease was refractory, from a patient treated with antithyroid drugs. These receptors were obtained from a female donor with Graves disease. CDR3s include the opening cysteine and the closing phenylalanine or tryptophan. Each record gives: D gene, clone size, V gene, J gene, CDR3 DNA, CDR3 protein. The D gene is left open where the match is weak. Size values are once, few and many counts, or a class for expanded clones, and some rows have none.

>NA|many|TRBV12-3/TRBV12-4|TRBJ1-1
TGTGCCAGCAGCCGAACAGGCAGGGGATTTGATGGAGCTTTCTTT
CASSRTGRGFDGAFF
>NA|many|TRBV2|TRBJ1-5
TGTGCCAGCAGTGGGACAGATAGCAATCAGCCCCAGCATTTT
CASSGTDSNQPQHF
>NA|NA|TRBV20-1|TRBJ1-1
TGCAGTGCTAGTCGGCAGGGTAACACTGAAGCTTTCTTT
CSASRQGNTEAFF
>TRBD1|NA|TRBV10-3|TRBJ1-6
TGTGCCAGTACGACCGGGACAGCCAATTCACCCCTCCACTTT
CASTTGTANSPLHF
>TRBD2|many|TRBV4-3|TRBJ2-6
TGCGCCAGCAGCCAAGGGGGACTAGCGGGAGTCACTGGGGCCAACGTCCTGACTTTC
CASSQGGLAGVTGANVLTF
>NA|many|TRBV7-9|TRBJ1-2
TGTGCCAGCAGCTTAGCCAGCGACTATGGCTACACCTTC
CASSLASDYGYTF
>NA|few|TRBV14|TRBJ2-6
TGTGCCAGCAGCCTGTCGGGACCGCGGTGGGCCAACGTCCTGACTTTC
CASSLSGPRWANVLTF
>NA|few|TRBV6-2/TRBV6-3|TRBJ2-7
TGTGCCAGCAGCCAGGACAAACACGAGCAGTACTTC
CASSQDKHEQYF
>NA|once|TRBV14|TRBJ2-1
TGTGCCAGCAGCCATTACGGGAATGAGCAGTTCTTC
CASSHYGNEQFF
>NA|NA|TRBV18|TRBJ1-2
TGTGCCAGCTCACCACGGGGGGGGCTGGTCTATGGCTACACCTTC
CASSPRGGLVYGYTF
>NA|NA|TRBV5-4|TRBJ1-1
TGTGCCAGCAGCTTGGTCCGGGCGAGTGACACTGAAGCTTTCTTT
CASSLVRASDTEAFF
>NA|NA|TRBV7-6|TRBJ2-2
TGTTCCGTACAAGGGAGCACCGGGGAGCTGTTTTTT
CSVQGSTGELFF
>NA|few|TRBV7-2|TRBJ2-7
TGTGCCAGCAGCTTAGGTTTTAGGGGACAACCCTACGAGCAGTACTTC
CASSLGFRGQPYEQYF
>NA|NA|TRBV20-1|TRBJ1-1
TGCAGTGCTAGAAACCCAGGGTCGCCGAACACTGAAGCTTTCTTT
CSARNPGSPNTEAFF
>NA|few|TRBV24-1|TRBJ2-2
TGTGCCACCAAGCTAGATGGGGTCACCGGGGAGCTGTTTTTT
CATKLDGVTGELFF
>NA|once|TRBV7-3|TRBJ2-2
TGTGCCAGCAGCCCGCAACCCTCCCAGAACACCAGGGAGCTGTTTTTT
CASSPQPSQNTRELFF
>TRBD1|few|TRBV27|TRBJ2-5
TGTGCCAGCAGTAGTGACAGGGCTGCGACCCAGTACTTC
CASSSDRAATQYF
>NA|NA|TRBV3-1|TRBJ1-3
TGTGCCAGCAGCCACAGGGCTGGAAACACCATATATTTT
CASSHRAGNTIYF
>NA|NA|TRBV6-5|TRBJ2-6
TGTGCCAGCAGTTACGACACCTCTGGGGCCAACGTCCTGACTTTC
CASSYDTSGANVLTF
>NA|NA|TRBV28|TRBJ2-4
TGTGCCAGCAAAAGAGGGGGGCAGATGGACAAAAACATTCAGTACTTC
CASKRGGQMDKNIQYF
>TRBD2|many|TRBV7-3|TRBJ2-5
TGTGCCAGCAGCCGGACTAGCGGGCGCCAAGAGACCCAGTACTTC
CASSRTSGRQETQYF
>NA|many|TRBV27|TRBJ1-2
TGTGCCAGCAGTTGGACCCAGGGGTATGGCTACACCTTC
CASSWTQGYGYTF
>NA|few|TRBV19|TRBJ1-5
TGTGCCAGTAGTATAGACCCCGGGGGCCCCAGTGGCAATCAGCCCCAGCATTTT
CASSIDPGGPSGNQPQHF
>NA|many|TRBV6-1|TRBJ1-1
TGTGCCAGCAGAGCGGGTAACACTGAAGCTTTCTTT
CASRAGNTEAFF
>TRBD2|few|TRBV3-1|TRBJ2-7
TGTGCCAGCAGCCCAGGCGCGGGACTAGCGGGAGTGTCTAACGAGCAGTACTTC
CASSPGAGLAGVSNEQYF
>NA|many|TRBV11-2|TRBJ2-7
TGTGCCAGCAGCTTAGACTGGGACGAGCAGTACTTC
CASSLDWDEQYF
>NA|few|TRBV19|TRBJ1-1
TGTGCCAGTAGTATAGATCTTCGGGCGGTCACTGAAGCTTTCTTT
CASSIDLRAVTEAFF
>NA|many|TRBV6-5|TRBJ1-1
TGTGCCAGCAGTTACATCACTGAAGCTTTCTTT
CASSYITEAFF
>NA|NA|TRBV4-1|TRBJ1-4
TGCGCCAGCAGCCAACCTCGGCGGCCCACGGGTGAACTGTTTTTT
CASSQPRRPTGELFF
>NA|many|TRBV20-1|TRBJ2-5
TGCAGTGCTAGGGTCGCGGAGACCCAGTACTTC
CSARVAETQYF
>NA|many|TRBV6-9|TRBJ1-1
TGTGCCAGCAGTTACTTTTCACCAAACACTGAAGCTTTCTTT
CASSYFSPNTEAFF
>NA|NA|TRBV28|TRBJ1-5
TGTGCCACCGCCGCAGACAATCAGCCCCAGCATTTT
CATAADNQPQHF
>TRBD1|many|TRBV6-2/TRBV6-3|TRBJ1-4
TGTGCCAGCAAACAGGTCCGGGACAGGGACGAAAAACTGTTTTTT
CASKQVRDRDEKLFF
>TRBD2|many|TRBV28|TRBJ2-2
TGTGCCAGCAGTACATTCGGACTAGCGGGAGTAAGGGTGGCCGGGGAGCTGTTTTTT
CASSTFGLAGVRVAGELFF
>NA|many|TRBV28|TRBJ1-2
TGTGCCAGCAGTCCCCCGCGGGGTTGGGGCTACACCTTC
CASSPPRGWGYTF
>NA|many|TRBV6-5|TRBJ1-2
TGTGCCAGCAGTTACCCGACCTTGGACGGGGACTATGGCTACACCTTC
CASSYPTLDGDYGYTF
>TRBD1|many|TRBV24-1|TRBJ2-7
TGTGCCACCCCGCAGGGGGTGCTTTCCTACGAGCAGTACTTC
CATPQGVLSYEQYF
>NA|NA|TRBV30|TRBJ2-7
TGTGCCTGGAGTTTTTTCAGCGTAGCCTACGAGCAGTACTTC
CAWSFFSVAYEQYF
>NA|few|TRBV2|TRBJ2-3
TGTGCCAGCAGTGAAGTGACAGATACGCAGTATTTT
CASSEVTDTQYF
>TRBD2|few|TRBV11-2|TRBJ2-7
TGTGCCAGCAGTATGGGACTAGCGGGAGTTTTTCTCTCCGAGCAGTACTTC
CASSMGLAGVFLSEQYF
>NA|few|TRBV20-1|TRBJ1-1
TGCAGTGCTAGGTACCCGGGGGGGACTGAAGCTTTCTTT
CSARYPGGTEAFF
>NA|many|TRBV28|TRBJ2-5
TGTGCCAGCAGTCTTTTAACAGGAAAGACCCAGTACTTC
CASSLLTGKTQYF
>NA|NA|TRBV15|TRBJ2-1
TGTGCCACCAGCAGAGATGGGCTAGCCCCGGGCAATGAGCAGTTCTTC
CATSRDGLAPGNEQFF